Below are 31 T cell receptor beta chains sequenced from a single sample in a study of blood T cell repertoires in COVID-19. The assay was immunoSEQ multiplex PCR, and TCRdb's table has in-frame clones only and misses some. The sample includes under 200,000 clones, approximately 84% seen only once; the top ten take approximately 11%. The sample comprised peripheral blood. Source of these receptors: a man between 65 and 85 years old with active or convalescent COVID-19.

J is TRBJ1-5 and V is TRBV6-5; possibly TRBD1 for D (6 bases). This CDR3 is built from 14 residues. From germline, CDR1 is MNHEY and CDR2 SVGAGI. Trimming removed 6 bases from V and 0 bases from J, with 9 bases in between. This CDR3 is CASRRGNSNQPQHF. CDR3 coding DNA: TGTGCCAGCAGAAGGGGGAATAGCAATCAGCCCCAGCATTTT.

This clone was found once. The V call is TRBV28, the J call TRBJ1-4; 7 nucleotides line up with TRBD1. Germline-derived CDR1 and CDR2 are MDHEN and SYDVKM. With V trimmed by 6 bases and J by 6 bases, 10 bases remained unmatched. The CDR3 is 15 amino acids. CDR3: CASSPSGTADEKLFF. The CDR3 bases are TGTGCCAGCAGCCCCTCCGGGACAGCAGATGAAAAACTGTTTTTT. Full variable domain (missing parts from reference TRBV28 and TRBJ1-4): DVKVTQSSRYLVKRTGEKVFLECVQDMDHENMFWYRQDPGLGLRLIYFSYDVKMKEKGDIPEGYSVSREKKERFSLILESASTNQTSMYLCASSPSGTADEKLFFGSGTQLSVL.

The chain uses TRBV9 and TRBJ1-2; D call uncertain. Germline lookup yields CDR1 SGDLS and CDR2 YYNGEE. The ends were cut back, 0 bases at V and 4 bases at J, with 7 bases in the middle. The CDR3 is 13 amino acids. The CDR3 region has the DNA TGTGCCAGCAGCGTAGAGCCTTCCTATGGCTACACCTTC. Its protein product is CASSVEPSYGYTF.

DNA of the CDR3: TGTGCCAGCTCACTACAGGGCGACTATGGCTACACCTTC. This translates into CASSLQGDYGYTF. The chain links TRBV18 to TRBJ1-2, with D perhaps matching TRBD1 (6 bases). The CDR3 contains 13 residues. The germline CDR1 and CDR2 sequences are KGHSH and LQKENI. V was shortened by 4 bases and J by 3 bases, with 9 bases between the two germline ends. Variable domain in full (rest from reference TRBV18 and TRBJ1-2): NAGVMQNPRHLVRRRGQEARLRCSPMKGHSHVYWYRQLPEEGLKFMVYLQKENIIDESGMPKERFSAEFPKEGPSILRIQQVVRGDSAAYFCASSLQGDYGYTFGSGTRLTVV.

The chain is built from TRBV2 and TRBJ2-5; D is uncertain. The CDR3 sequence is 14 residues long. V was shortened by 2 bases and J by 2 bases, with 9 bases between the two germline ends. The germline CDR1 and CDR2 sequences are SNHLY and FYNNEI. CDR3 coding DNA: TGTGCCAGCAGTGAAAATACACAACAAGAGACCCAGTACTTC. This sequence encodes CASSENTQQETQYF.

On this clone: Other DNA sequences within the sample encode an identical CDR3. The gene calls are TRBV5-1 and TRBJ1-1, with D unclear. V was trimmed by 0 bases and J by 4 bases, leaving 7 bases between them. This CDR3 spans 13 amino acids. Germline CDR1 SGHRS, CDR2 YFSETQ. This CDR3 is CASSLAGFTEAFF. The CDR3 coding sequence is TGCGCCAGCAGCTTGGCGGGGTTCACTGAAGCTTTCTTT.

V and J are TRBV7-9 and TRBJ1-2; D not resolved. The CDR3 contains 11 residues. CDR1 and CDR2 from the germline V gene are SEHNR and FQNEAQ (reference sequence). Trimming removed 2 bases at V and 8 bases at J, with 6 bases between. CDR3 sequence: CASSLTWGYTF. The CDR3 DNA reads as TGTGCCAGCAGCTTAACATGGGGCTACACCTTC.

This sequence joins TRBV4-1 and TRBJ1-2; D possibly corresponds to TRBD1 (5 bases). V was clipped by 3 bases and J by 4 bases, with 12 bases between them. Germline V gives CDR1 MGHRA, CDR2 YSYEKL. The CDR3 has 14 amino acids. The CDR3: CASSQEQVPYGYTF. The CDR3, as DNA: TGCGCCAGCAGCCAGGAACAGGTACCCTATGGCTACACCTTC.

V gene TRBV2 combines with J gene TRBJ1-2; the D gene is possibly TRBD1 (6 bases). This CDR3 is 15 amino acids long. In germline, CDR1 is SNHLY, CDR2 FYNNEI. V was clipped by 1 base and J by 4 bases, with 13 bases between them. CDR3 in amino acids: CASSEEGGSSYGYTF. DNA for the CDR3: TGTGCCAGCAGTGAAGAAGGGGGATCCAGCTATGGCTACACCTTC.

The gene calls are TRBV18 and TRBJ2-1; perhaps TRBD1 as D (6 bases). Germline V gene lookup returns CDR1 KGHSH and CDR2 LQKENI. V lost 3 bases to trimming and J lost 3 bases, with 9 bases between them. There are 14 residues in the CDR3. The CDR3 sequence is CASSPRGSYNEQFF. In nucleotides, the CDR3 is TGTGCCAGCTCACCCAGGGGTAGCTACAATGAGCAGTTCTTC. The complete variable domain, with remaining parts taken from reference TRBV18 and TRBJ2-1, reads NAGVMQNPRHLVRRRGQEARLRCSPMKGHSHVYWYRQLPEEGLKFMVYLQKENIIDESGMPKERFSAEFPKEGPSILRIQQVVRGDSAAYFCASSPRGSYNEQFFGPGTRLTVL.

The chain uses TRBV5-1 and TRBJ1-2; D is perhaps TRBD1 (6 bases). Germline V CDR1 and CDR2: SGHRS, YFSETQ. V lost 4 bases to trimming and J lost 4 bases, with 17 bases between them. The CDR3 is 15 residues long. CDR3 DNA: TGCGCCAGCAGCAGTCACGTAGGGGGACCCTATGGCTACACCTTC. It translates to CASSSHVGGPYGYTF.

The chain joins TRBV11-2 to TRBJ2-3, with D uncertain. Trimming shortened V by 2 bases and J by 2 bases, and 11 bases separated the two germline ends. CDR1 and CDR2 from the germline V gene are SGHAT and FQNNGV. There are 15 residues in the CDR3. CDR3 residues: CASSLWVQYTDTQYF. For the CDR3, the DNA is TGTGCCAGCAGCTTATGGGTACAGTACACAGATACGCAGTATTTT.

This sequence joins TRBV2 and TRBJ2-1, with 13 positions matching TRBD2. CDR1 SNHLY and CDR2 FYNNEI come from the germline V gene. This CDR3 is 14 amino acids long. Germline trimming cut 11 bases from V and 6 bases from J; bases unmatched to any gene: 7. CDR3 in amino acids: CAGTSGARPNEQFF. The CDR3 DNA follows: TGTGCCGGGACTAGCGGGGCCCGACCCAATGAGCAGTTCTTC. Full variable domain (missing parts from reference TRBV2 and TRBJ2-1): EPEVTQTPSHQVTQMGQEVILRCVPISNHLYFYWYRQILGQKVEFLVSFYNNEISEKSEIFDDQFSVERPDGSNFTLKIRSTKLEDSAMYFCAGTSGARPNEQFFGPGTRLTVL.

This chain joins TRBV29-1 and TRBJ2-3, with D possibly being TRBD2 (6 bases). CDR3 size: 11 residues. Germline V gives CDR1 SQVTM, CDR2 ANQGSEA. The V end lost 7 bases, the J end lost 9 bases, and 14 bases lay between the germline ends. The CDR3: CSGGTLSTQYF. CDR3 DNA sequence: TGCAGCGGTGGGACTCTTTCCACGCAGTATTTT.

V is TRBV24-1 and J is TRBJ2-7, with D tentatively TRBD2 (5 bases). The germline V gene encodes CDR1 KGHDR and CDR2 SFDVKD. The CDR3 contains 13 residues. Trimming removed 4 bases from V and 7 bases from J, with 13 bases in between. The CDR3 region is CATSDQPSGEQYF. The CDR3 DNA is TGTGCCACCAGTGACCAGCCTTCGGGGGAGCAGTACTTC.

V gene TRBV10-3 combines with J gene TRBJ1-6; D is uncertain. This CDR3 contains 14 residues. The V and J ends lost 4 bases and 0 bases respectively, with 4 bases between them. CDR1 is ENHRY and CDR2 is SYGVKD in the germline V gene. Here the CDR3 DNA reads TGTGCCATCAGTGTGAGCTCCTATAATTCACCCCTCCACTTT. Its translation: CAISVSSYNSPLHF.

The chain carries TRBV7-6 and TRBJ2-1; TRBD2 might be the D (5 bases). The CDR3 has 15 amino acids. V was cut by 1 base and J by 6 bases, with 13 bases left in between. Germline-derived CDR1 and CDR2 are SGHVS and FNYEAQ. CDR3 nucleotide sequence: TGTGCCAGCAGCTTAGGTGGGAGCGGTCGCAATGAGCAGTTCTTC. Translated, it gives CASSLGGSGRNEQFF.

The chain carries TRBV20-1 and TRBJ1-1; D remains unclear. The CDR3 has 10 residues. The V and J ends lost 4 bases and 11 bases respectively, with 11 bases between them. Germline V gene lookup returns CDR1 DFQATT and CDR2 SNEGSKA (reference sequence). CDR3 amino acids: CSATEAGAFF. The CDR3 DNA reads TGCAGTGCTACAGAGGCCGGGGCTTTCTTT.

The chain carries TRBV4-3 and TRBJ1-6; 7 positions agree with TRBD1. This CDR3 is 14 amino acids long. The trim removed 4 bases at V and 7 bases at J, leaving 4 bases unmatched. Germline CDR1 and CDR2: LGHNA and YSLEER. In DNA form, the CDR3 reads TGCGCCAGCAGCCCTCGGGACAGCAATTCACCCCTCCACTTT. It codes for CASSPRDSNSPLHF.

This clone has more than one count but fewer than ten. V and J are TRBV4-3 and TRBJ2-5, with 8 bases lining up with TRBD2. V dropped 4 bases and J dropped 2; count of bases not matched to a gene: 6. CDR3 length: 15 amino acids. The V gene's germline CDR1 is LGHNA and CDR2 YSLEER. CDR3 sequence reads: CASSPRGGPQETQYF. CDR3 DNA: TGCGCCAGCAGCCCCCGGGGGGGGCCTCAAGAGACCCAGTACTTC.

The chain carries TRBV6-6 and TRBJ1-5; D is unclear. CDR1 MNHNY and CDR2 SVGAGI come from the germline V gene (reference sequence). This CDR3 is built from 13 residues. Trimming left V 5 bases short and J 4 bases short, with 9 bases between. The CDR3 DNA reads as TGTGCCAGCAGTAACCGGAGGAATCAGCCCCAGCATTTT. Translated: CASSNRRNQPQHF.

The chain employs TRBV18 and TRBJ1-1; TRBD1 matches 7 bases. The CDR3 contains 15 residues. Losses at the gene ends were 3 bases for V and 1 base for J; bases not matched to a gene: 5. The V gene's germline CDR1 is KGHSH and CDR2 LQKENI. The CDR3 here is CASSPSGTENTEAFF. CDR3 nucleotide sequence: TGTGCCAGCTCACCGTCCGGGACAGAGAACACTGAAGCTTTCTTT.

V usage is TRBV9 and J usage is TRBJ1-2, with 8 bases that match TRBD1. The ends lost 4 bases at V and 2 bases at J; junction bases unmatched: 4. CDR1 and CDR2 from the germline V gene are SGDLS and YYNGEE. The CDR3 is 14 amino acids. CDR3 region: CASSRGQANYGYTF. The CDR3 DNA is TGTGCCAGCAGCCGGGGACAGGCGAACTATGGCTACACCTTC.

The rearrangement links TRBV7-2 to TRBJ2-2; 10 nucleotides agree with TRBD2. CDR1 and CDR2 from the germline V gene are SGHTA and FQGNSA. V lost 7 bases to trimming and J lost 7 bases; unmatched junction nucleotides: 9. The CDR3 covers 15 residues. The chain's CDR3 is CASTPSGGLGGELFF. DNA for the CDR3: TGTGCCAGCACCCCTAGCGGGGGATTGGGCGGGGAGCTGTTTTTT.

The V call is TRBV7-2, the J call TRBJ2-1; D possibly corresponds to TRBD1 (5 bases). Per germline, CDR1 SGHTA and CDR2 FQGNSA. V lost 3 bases to trimming and J lost 4 bases, with 7 bases between them. This CDR3 is 13 amino acids long. Here the CDR3 DNA reads TGTGCCAGCAGCTTGGGGCAGTACAATGAGCAGTTCTTC. This sequence encodes CASSLGQYNEQFF.

This chain connects TRBV7-6 to TRBJ2-1; a possible D gene is TRBD2 (7 bases). The germline V gene has CDR1 SGHVS and CDR2 FNYEAQ. Trimming pared 3 bases from V and 1 base from J, leaving 25 bases between. The CDR3 loop spans 20 amino acids. The CDR3 sequence is CASSFPRQVAAGRSYNEQFF. CDR3 nucleotides: TGTGCCAGCAGCTTTCCCAGACAGGTAGCAGCGGGACGGTCCTACAATGAGCAGTTCTTC.

This clone appeared a few times. This chain links TRBV15 with TRBJ1-1; TRBD1 aligns across 9 bases. The trim removed 3 bases at V and 1 base at J, leaving 12 bases unmatched. This CDR3 contains 18 residues. In germline, CDR1 is LNHNV, CDR2 YYDKDF (reference sequence). In DNA, the CDR3 is TGTGCCACCAGCAGTCCCCTCGGGAAGGGACAGGGGAACACTGAAGCTTTCTTT. It specifies CATSSPLGKGQGNTEAFF.

V gene TRBV28 combines with J gene TRBJ1-4; possibly TRBD1 for D (5 bases). Germline V CDR1 and CDR2: MDHEN, SYDVKM. This CDR3 comprises 14 residues. The V end was cut by 3 bases, the J end by 8 bases, with 13 bases between. The CDR3 bases are TGTGCCAGCAGTTTGGGACCCGGGAGGGAAAAACTGTTTTTT. Translating gives CASSLGPGREKLFF. The variable domain in full, with the rest retrieved from reference TRBV28 and TRBJ1-4, is DVKVTQSSRYLVKRTGEKVFLECVQDMDHENMFWYRQDPGLGLRLIYFSYDVKMKEKGDIPEGYSVSREKKERFSLILESASTNQTSMYLCASSLGPGREKLFFGSGTQLSVL.

The genes are TRBV11-2 and TRBJ2-2, with 8 bases lining up with TRBD1. The germline V gene has CDR1 SGHAT and CDR2 FQNNGV. The CDR3 covers 16 residues. V lost 5 bases to trimming and J lost 5 bases; unmatched junction nucleotides: 10. The CDR3 nucleotides are TGTGCCAGCAGCACCAGGACAGGGCTAACGACCGGGGAGCTGTTTTTT. Its protein is CASSTRTGLTTGELFF.

This chain joins TRBV10-3 and TRBJ2-5; D is possibly TRBD1 (5 bases). Germline V gene lookup returns CDR1 ENHRY and CDR2 SYGVKD. Trimming stripped 0 bases from V and 4 bases from J, with 9 bases between. The CDR3 contains 14 residues. CDR3 bases: TGTGCCATCAGTGAGTCTATGCAGGGAGAGACCCAGTACTTC. This translates into CAISESMQGETQYF.

V is TRBV10-2 and J is TRBJ1-2; TRBD1 matches at 8 bases. V lost 0 bases to trimming and J lost 3 bases; unmatched junction nucleotides: 6. CDR3 size: 16 residues. Germline loops: CDR1 WSHSY, CDR2 SAAADI. The CDR3, as DNA: TGCGCCAGCAGTGAGTCGAGGAACAGGGGGGACTATGGCTACACCTTC. Translation: CASSESRNRGDYGYTF.